These 15 T cell receptor beta chains share one sample of origin, sequenced in a study of identical twins. TCRdb independently ran MiXCR on the 5' RACE reads; one entry per CDR3 protein. The repertoire includes 1.5 million to 2 million distinct CDR3 sequences, around 29% of them detected once, and about 0.27% sits in the top ten. The sample taken for sequencing was cord blood. Receptors were obtained from a newborn girl in good health.

This clonotype was picked up a small number of times. This chain uses TRBV20-1 with TRBJ1-5, with D perhaps TRBD1 (6 bases). This CDR3 has 13 residues. The germline CDR1 and CDR2 sequences are DFQATT and SNEGSKA (reference sequence). V lost 3 bases and J 14 bases, leaving 20 bases between the germline ends. The chain's CDR3 is CSARGAPRDPKHF. For the CDR3, the DNA is TGCAGTGCTAGGGGGGCTCCCCGGGACCCGAAGCATTTT.

The chain couples TRBV12-3 or TRBV12-4 to TRBJ1-2; tentative D call: TRBD1 (6 bases). Trimming took 6 bases from V and 10 from J, leaving 18 bases between them. The CDR3 has 13 amino acids. The CDR3 here is CASRGTGRGAYTF. The CDR3 bases are TGTGCCAGCAGAGGCACAGGGAGGGGCGCCTACACCTTC.

The DNA for the CDR3 is TGTGCCAGCAGTGAAGAAACCCCTTATAATTCACCCCTCCACTTT. Amino acid sequence: CASSEETPYNSPLHF. The rearrangement joins TRBV2 to TRBJ1-6; D not resolved. The germline gives CDR1 SNHLY, CDR2 FYNNEI. The CDR3 is made up of 15 amino acids. Trimming left V 1 base short and J 4 bases short, with 8 bases between.

This clonotype was counted only a few times. The rearrangement uses TRBV6-5 and TRBJ1-1, with D possibly TRBD1 on 5 matching bases. Trimming took 0 bases from V and 4 from J, leaving 12 bases between them. This CDR3 spans 15 amino acids. Germline CDR1 and CDR2: MNHEY and SVGAGI. CDR3 amino acids: CASSYSNPGTTEAFF. The DNA for the CDR3 is TGTGCCAGCAGTTACTCGAACCCAGGGACCACTGAAGCTTTCTTT.

The chain is built from TRBV4-2 and TRBJ2-3; 13 nucleotides agree with TRBD2. V lost 1 base to trimming and J lost 3 bases; unmatched junction nucleotides: 4. This CDR3 spans 17 amino acids. Germline V gives CDR1 LGHNA, CDR2 YNFKEQ. CDR3 DNA sequence: TGTGCCAGCAGCCAAGTACTAGCGGGAGGGGAGACAGATACGCAGTATTTT. Its protein product is CASSQVLAGGETDTQYF.

The chain links TRBV3-1 to TRBJ2-5; 12 bases match TRBD2. V was clipped by 0 bases and J by 2 bases; unmatched bases: 4. From germline, CDR1 is LGHDT and CDR2 YNNKEL (reference sequence). The CDR3 consists of 17 residues. The CDR3 nucleotides are TGTGCCAGCAGCCAAGATGGACTAGCGGGGAGGCAAGAGACCCAGTACTTC. Translated: CASSQDGLAGRQETQYF.

The chain combines TRBV29-1 with TRBJ2-5, with 13 bases lining up with TRBD2. Trimming at V came to 6 bases and at J to 11 bases, leaving 12 bases not matched to a gene. The germline V gene encodes CDR1 SQVTM and CDR2 ANQGSEA. The CDR3 runs to 14 residues. The chain's CDR3 is CSVRTSGRRGEQYF. The DNA of the CDR3 is TGCAGCGTGCGGACTAGCGGGAGAAGGGGTGAGCAGTACTTC.

The rearrangement uses TRBV7-2 and TRBJ2-1; D is possibly TRBD1 or TRBD2 (6 bases each). V dropped 4 bases and J dropped 8 bases, with 21 bases sitting between them. CDR1 and CDR2 (germline): SGHTA, FQGNSA. The CDR3 is 16 amino acids. CDR3 DNA sequence: TGTGCCAGCAGCTCCCAAGGGGGGCTGCTACGAGATGAGCAGTTCTTC. Protein sequence: CASSSQGGLLRDEQFF.

This clonotype was found a few times. This rearrangement joins TRBV28 to TRBJ2-7; TRBD2 matches at 9 bases. Germline CDR1 reads MDHEN; CDR2 reads SYDVKM. This CDR3 region has 18 residues. With 3 bases clipped from V and 3 bases from J, the junction kept 15 bases outside the gene matches. The CDR3 coding sequence is TGTGCCAGCAGTTTTCCGGGGGGTAGCGGGAGTTGGGACTACGAGCAGTACTTC. As protein: CASSFPGGSGSWDYEQYF.

The CDR3 here is CSAPGWMGSSYNSPLHF. DNA for the CDR3: TGCAGTGCCCCGGGGTGGATGGGGAGCTCCTATAATTCACCCCTCCACTTT. The V and J genes are TRBV20-1 and TRBJ1-6, with D uncertain. Trimming cost V 6 bases and J 0 bases, with 18 bases left between them. Germline assignment: CDR1 DFQATT and CDR2 SNEGSKA (reference sequence). CDR3 length: 17 residues.

A remark on this clonotype: At one boundary the junction diverges from the germline segment, which might be a read error. The chain employs TRBV6-6 and TRBJ2-1; 13 nucleotides agree with TRBD2. This CDR3 contains 16 residues. The germline V gene has CDR1 MNHNY and CDR2 SVGAGI (reference sequence). The CDR3, as DNA: TGTGCCAACAGTTACACTAGCGGGGGGGCCTACAATGAGCAGTTCTTC. Amino acid sequence: CANSYTSGGAYNEQFF.

This sequence joins TRBV7-2 and TRBJ2-5, with TRBD1 identical over 8 bases. The J call may be incorrect, as the DNA end agrees better with TRBJ2-7. Germline CDR1 SGHTA, CDR2 FQGNSA. The CDR3 has 14 amino acids. The CDR3 protein is CASSLPQGAHEQYF. As DNA, the CDR3 is TGTGCCAGCAGCTTACCTCAGGGGGCCCACGAGCAGTACTTC.

This clonotype showed up just once. The genes are TRBV4-2 and TRBJ1-6; TRBD1 aligns across 9 bases. The J segment lost 7 bases and the V segment lost 3 bases, leaving 4 bases of the junction unmatched. Germline-derived CDR1 and CDR2 are LGHNA and YNFKEQ. The CDR3 covers 15 residues. CDR3 amino acids: CASSQMGTGNSPLHF. Written as DNA, the CDR3 is TGTGCCAGCAGCCAGATGGGGACAGGGAATTCACCCCTCCACTTT.

The gene calls are TRBV21-1 and TRBJ1-2; the table gives TRBD1 as D, unverified against the DNA. TRBV21-1 is a known pseudogene. This CDR3 has 14 residues. Written as DNA, the CDR3 is TGTGCCAGCAGCGCAAAGATGACAGGGGATGGCTACACCTTC. Translation: CASSAKMTGDGYTF.

The chain couples TRBV20-1 to TRBJ1-5; 8 bases are shared with TRBD1. CDR3 length: 16 amino acids. V lost 2 bases and J lost 4; bases outside the gene matches: 10. The V gene's germline CDR1 is DFQATT and CDR2 SNEGSKA (reference sequence). CDR3 region: CSARLGRGRNNQPQHF. The CDR3 coding sequence is TGCAGTGCTAGATTGGGCAGGGGGCGGAATAATCAGCCCCAGCATTTT.